This T cell receptor beta chain was obtained from a study of shared clonotypes between healthy human individuals. Broader study findings: Naive CD4 clonotypes were shared across a handful of donors at about 5.3%. Clonotype sharing levels among donors were expected to vary with sequencing depth.

Assay used: immunoSEQ multiplex PCR; TCRdb lists only in-frame clones, some missing. Of roughly 2 million clones listed, almost 96% were seen once; the top ten hold around 0.13%. Trimming cost V 1 base and J 1 base; bases outside gene matches: 4. The CDR3 length is 15 residues. From germline, CDR1 is GTSNPN and CDR2 SVGIG (reference sequence). As to this clone: Its antigen is as yet unknown.

Sequenced material: naive CD4+ T cells sorted from blood. Subset noted: CD45RA+ positively selected. The sequence derives from a man younger than 30 in good health. V and J are TRBV30 and TRBJ2-5, with 9 positions matching TRBD1. CDR3 amino acids: CAWSGQGGLQETQYF. The CDR3 bases are TGTGCCTGGAGTGGACAGGGGGGTCTCCAAGAGACCCAGTACTTC.